A selection of T cell receptor beta chains follows, all from one sample in a study of T cells in Graves' hyperthyroidism and ophthalmopathy. TCRdb reprocessed the multiplex PCR reads with MiXCR, giving one entry per CDR3 protein. The table has approximately 610,000 distinct CDR3 sequences, roughly 15% seen once. Sequencing was performed on blood. These receptors were obtained from a middle-aged woman with Graves' ophthalmopathy. The CDR3 runs from the conserved cysteine through the conserved F or W. A D gene is named only where the DNA matches it firmly. Clone sizes are given selectively: once, few, many, or a class where the clone is expanded.

TRBV24-1	TRBJ2-5	many	TRBD1	CATSDPGQGWETQYF	TGTGCCACCAGTGATCCGGGACAGGGGTGGGAGACCCAGTACTTC
TRBV6-2/TRBV6-3	TRBJ1-1	many	NA	CASKGGYTEAFF	TGTGCCAGCAAGGGGGGATACACTGAAGCTTTCTTT
TRBV20-1	TRBJ2-3	many	NA	CSATPGASLTDTQYF	TGCAGTGCTACCCCTGGAGCGAGCCTGACAGATACGCAGTATTTT
TRBV4-2	TRBJ1-5	many	NA	CASSQDKAQGQPQHF	TGTGCCAGCAGCCAAGACAAGGCGCAGGGACAGCCCCAGCATTTT
TRBV29-1	TRBJ2-7	many	TRBD1	CSVMPTGTLSREYF	TGCAGCGTTATGCCGACAGGGACATTATCTAGGGAATACTTC
TRBV29-1	TRBJ2-5	few	TRBD2	CSVLGTSGEVETQYF	TGCAGCGTTTTAGGGACTAGCGGGGAAGTAGAGACCCAGTACTTC
TRBV5-1	TRBJ1-1	NA	NA	CASSLEGVMNTEAFF	TGCGCCAGCAGCTTGGAGGGGGTCATGAACACTGAAGCTTTCTTT
TRBV6-1	TRBJ2-1	many	NA	CASRGSGSYNEQFF	TGTGCCAGCAGAGGGAGCGGCTCCTACAATGAGCAGTTCTTC
TRBV18	TRBJ2-7	once	NA	CASTTAGPGVSSYEQYF	TGTGCCAGCACGACGGCAGGTCCGGGTGTCAGCTCCTACGAGCAGTACTTC
TRBV4-1	TRBJ2-5	many	NA	CASSPKGGLETQYF	TGCGCCAGCAGCCCTAAGGGGGGTCTTGAGACCCAGTACTTC
TRBV2	TRBJ1-5	many	NA	CASSEQGSNQPQHF	TGTGCCAGCAGCGAACAGGGTAGCAATCAGCCCCAGCATTTT
TRBV20-1	TRBJ1-3	many	TRBD1	CSATDREWTGNTIYF	TGCAGTGCTACGGACAGGGAGTGGACTGGAAACACCATATATTTT
TRBV18	TRBJ1-1	many	TRBD1	CASSRQGLTFF	TGTGCCAGCTCAAGACAGGGGTTGACTTTCTTT
TRBV30	TRBJ2-7	NA	NA	CAWSVYPSDPGEQYF	TGTGCCTGGAGTGTATATCCTAGCGACCCGGGCGAGCAGTACTTC
TRBV12-3/TRBV12-4	TRBJ2-7	many	NA	CASSLSISYEQYF	TGTGCCAGCAGTCTATCTATCTCCTACGAGCAGTACTTC
TRBV28	TRBJ2-5	many	TRBD2	CASSLQRDRQETQYF	TGTGCCAGCAGTTTGCAGCGGGACCGACAAGAGACCCAGTACTTC
TRBV2	TRBJ1-4	many	TRBD1	CASRPTYRGFNEKLFF	TGTGCCAGCAGGCCGACCTACAGGGGCTTTAATGAAAAACTGTTTTTT
TRBV4-1	TRBJ1-3	few	TRBD1	CASSQVQGARNTIYF	TGCGCCAGCAGCCAGGTACAGGGGGCAAGAAACACCATATATTTT
TRBV6-5	TRBJ1-2	few	TRBD1	CASSSTGGNGYTF	TGTGCCAGCAGTTCGACAGGGGGAAATGGCTACACCTTC
TRBV12-3/TRBV12-4	TRBJ2-7	many	NA	CASSSGVGRGSYEQYF	TGTGCCAGCAGTTCTGGGGTCGGACGCGGCTCCTACGAGCAGTACTTC